These 28 T cell receptor beta chains originate from one sample sequenced in a study of CD8+CD57+ T cells in acquired aplastic anemia. Genomic DNA, the template, was used for profiling of the TCR beta VDJ and CDR3. TCRdb analysed the reads with MiXCR anew, one entry per CDR3 protein. This table holds 150,000 to 200,000 distinct CDR3 sequences, approximately 49% found once. The source material was sorted CD4+, CD8+, or CD8+CD57+ T cells (not recorded which) from PBMCs. The receptors stem from a human donor in good health.

The chain is built from TRBV24-1 and TRBJ2-7; weak D call: TRBD1 (6 bases). Germline values: CDR1 KGHDR, CDR2 SFDVKD. Between the trimmed V and J ends, which lost 0 bases and 7 bases, there was a span of 18 bases. The CDR3 has 16 residues. As DNA, the CDR3 is TGTGCCACCAGTGATTTGGGGGACATGAACACCGGGGAGCAGTACTTC. Translation: CATSDLGDMNTGEQYF.

The chain employs TRBV5-1 and TRBJ1-2; 7 nucleotides match TRBD1. Germline V gene sequence: CDR1 SGHRS, CDR2 YFSETQ. The ends lost 0 bases at V and 4 bases at J; junction bases unmatched: 9. The CDR3 consists of 16 residues. CDR3 nucleotide sequence: TGCGCCAGCAGCTTGGGACAGGGCGCACCTAGCTATGGCTACACCTTC. This codes for CASSLGQGAPSYGYTF.

As regards this clonotype: Because the CDR3's place on the DNA is in doubt, the DNA is left out and the CDR3 is given as listed by TCRdb. This chain connects TRBV10-3 to TRBJ2-2; the table gives TRBD1 as D, unverified against the DNA. Germline CDR1 and CDR2: ENHRY and SYGVKD. The CDR3 sequence runs 16 residues, both termini included. CDR3 sequence reads: CAICSAPKGRVGELFF.

This clonotype was recorded many times. The chain joins TRBV20-1 to TRBJ2-5, with 13 positions matching TRBD2. Per the germline V gene, CDR1 is DFQATT and CDR2 is SNEGSKA (reference sequence). After removal of 0 bases from V and 0 bases from J, the junction contained 4 bases not matched to a gene. The CDR3 has 17 residues. Written as DNA, the CDR3 is TGCAGTGCTAGAGATGGGGGACTAGCGGGACACCAAGAGACCCAGTACTTC. Translating gives CSARDGGLAGHQETQYF.

This chain joins TRBV15 and TRBJ1-2, with a weak D call TRBD1 (5 bases). V dropped 0 bases and J dropped 8 bases, with 13 bases sitting between them. The CDR3 runs 14 residues. Germline V lookup: CDR1 LNHNV, CDR2 YYDKDF (reference sequence). CDR3 sequence reads: CATSRDQGMDGYTF. The CDR3, as DNA: TGTGCCACCAGCAGAGATCAGGGCATGGACGGCTACACCTTC.

This clonotype was observed a handful of times. This chain uses TRBV15 with TRBJ1-1; D unclear. V was clipped by 6 bases and J by 2 bases, with 13 bases between them. The CDR3 extends over 14 amino acids. CDR1 and CDR2 from the germline V gene are LNHNV and YYDKDF (reference sequence). The CDR3 reads CATSPVGFNTEAFF. The CDR3 DNA follows: TGTGCCACCAGTCCGGTCGGATTCAACACTGAAGCTTTCTTT.

This chain links TRBV28 with TRBJ1-1, with 8 bases identical to TRBD1. The CDR3 contains 17 residues. The ends lost 4 bases at V and 4 bases at J; junction bases unmatched: 14. The germline V gene has CDR1 MDHEN and CDR2 SYDVKM. CDR3 nucleotides: TGTGCCAGCAGTTCTAGGCAGGGGGCGTCGGGGGGCACTGAAGCTTTCTTT. This translates into CASSSRQGASGGTEAFF.

In regard to this clonotype: A much larger clone sits a single nucleotide away, making a read error possible. The genes are TRBV9 and TRBJ2-2, with D possibly being TRBD2 (7 bases). V gave up 3 bases and J gave up 1 base, with 16 bases separating them. Looked up from germline, CDR1 is SGDLS and CDR2 is YYNGEE. The CDR3 contains 17 residues. The CDR3 coding sequence is TGTGCCAGCAGCGACAGGGAGGGCAAGGTGAACACCGGGGAGCTGTTTTTT. Encoded protein: CASSDREGKVNTGELFF.

This clonotype was counted ten times or more. The chain links TRBV9 to TRBJ2-2, with D hard to call. Trimming removed 1 base from V and 1 base from J, with 8 bases in between. The CDR3 contains 15 residues. Germline values: CDR1 SGDLS, CDR2 YYNGEE. Here the CDR3 reads CASSVRDLNTGELFF. In DNA, the CDR3 is TGTGCCAGCAGCGTAAGGGATCTGAACACCGGGGAGCTGTTTTTT.

The chain carries TRBV6-1 and TRBJ2-1; 8 nucleotides line up with TRBD2. V dropped 7 bases and J dropped 1; count of bases not matched to a gene: 9. Per the germline V gene, CDR1 is MNHNS and CDR2 is SASEGT. This CDR3 is 16 amino acids long. This CDR3 is CASIREGPASYNEQFF. DNA of the CDR3: TGTGCCAGCATACGGGAGGGCCCGGCATCCTACAATGAGCAGTTCTTC.

V and J are TRBV4-1 and TRBJ2-7; the D is unclear. This CDR3 region has 15 residues. Between the trimmed V and J ends, which lost 4 bases and 6 bases, there was a span of 19 bases. Germline V gene data show CDR1 as MGHRA and CDR2 as YSYEKL. CDR3 in DNA: TGCGCCAGCAGCCTCCGTGTGGATATTGAGAGCGAGCAGTACTTC. Amino acids: CASSLRVDIESEQYF.

There are a few counts of this clonotype. This chain links TRBV10-2 with TRBJ1-6; weak D call: TRBD1 (6 bases). CDR1 WSHSY and CDR2 SAAADI come from the germline V gene. The CDR3 totals 13 residues. Trimming stripped 7 bases from V and 7 bases from J, with 11 bases between. The CDR3 DNA reads TGCGCCAGCAAGGACAGTTCGAATTCACCCCTCCACTTT. It yields the protein CASKDSSNSPLHF.

This clonotype was observed at least ten times. The chain has TRBV2 and TRBJ1-2; D gene unclear. The CDR3 runs to 13 residues. CDR1 and CDR2 from the germline V gene are SNHLY and FYNNEI. Trimming removed 11 bases at V and 1 base at J, with 14 bases between. In DNA, the CDR3 is TGTGCCTCCAAACCGGGAGTTAACTATGGCTACACCTTC. This codes for CASKPGVNYGYTF.

This clonotype was recorded at least ten times. The gene calls are TRBV7-2 and TRBJ2-6; TRBD1 might be the D (5 bases). V gave up 5 bases and J gave up 4 bases, with 12 bases separating them. The CDR3 covers 15 residues. CDR1 is SGHTA and CDR2 is FQGNSA in the germline V gene. The CDR3 DNA reads TGTGCCAGCAGCCCGCAGGGCCTGGGGGCCAACGTCCTGACTTTC. Translated: CASSPQGLGANVLTF.

This rearrangement joins TRBV7-2 to TRBJ2-7; TRBD1 aligns across 7 bases. The germline V gene has CDR1 SGHTA and CDR2 FQGNSA. The CDR3 loop spans 16 amino acids. The junction had 9 bases not matched to a gene; V was cut back by 3 bases and J by 1 base. CDR3 sequence reads: CASSLGTGVGSYEQYF. The CDR3 DNA follows: TGTGCCAGCAGCTTGGGTACAGGGGTAGGTTCCTACGAGCAGTACTTC.

The genes are TRBV9 and TRBJ2-1; TRBD2 might be the D (5 bases). Trimming pared 2 bases from V and 7 bases from J, leaving 16 bases between. CDR1 and CDR2 from the germline V gene are SGDLS and YYNGEE. CDR3 length: 15 residues. CDR3 protein: CASSVGLSPMNEQFF. CDR3 nucleotides: TGTGCCAGCAGCGTTGGACTTTCCCCAATGAATGAGCAGTTCTTC.

The sample holds many counts of this clonotype. The chain is built from TRBV15 and TRBJ2-5, with unresolved D. V dropped 5 bases and J dropped 4 bases, with 20 bases sitting between them. The CDR3 has 16 residues. The germline V gene encodes CDR1 LNHNV and CDR2 YYDKDF (reference sequence). CDR3 nucleotides: TGTGCCACCAGCGTAAAATTAGAGAACTTAGGAGAGACCCAGTACTTC. Amino acids: CATSVKLENLGETQYF.

With regard to this clonotype: This may stem from a read error, because a much larger clone lies one nucleotide away. The chain has TRBV20-1 and TRBJ2-5; 8 nucleotides match TRBD1. This CDR3 is 16 amino acids long. The germline V gene has CDR1 DFQATT and CDR2 SNEGSKA (reference sequence). The CDR3 coding sequence is TGCAGTGTTAGACCATCGATTTGGACAGGGCAAGAGACCCAGTACTTC. Translation: CSVRPSIWTGQETQYF.

Ten or more counts support this clonotype. V gene TRBV2 combines with J gene TRBJ2-4; no clear D. V lost 7 bases, J lost 0 bases, and 19 bases lay in between. Germline V gene sequence: CDR1 SNHLY, CDR2 FYNNEI. The CDR3 loop spans 17 amino acids. The CDR3 region is CASTRRPNLLAKNIQYF. DNA of the CDR3: TGTGCCAGCACCCGACGACCGAACCTTTTAGCCAAAAACATTCAGTACTTC.

This clonotype was detected only a few times. A read error may account for a junction end that differs from germline. J is TRBJ1-4 and V is TRBV6-5; the match to TRBD1 covers 7 bases. This CDR3 contains 14 residues. The V gene's germline CDR1 is MNHEY and CDR2 SVGAGI. In DNA form, the CDR3 reads TGTGCCAGCAGTTACTGGGACAGTAATGAAAAACCGTTTTTT. This translates into CASSYWDSNEKPFF.

To note about this clonotype: One base away lies a much larger clone, so this may be a sequencing read error. The chain uses TRBV10-3 and TRBJ2-4, with D unclear. The CDR3 runs to 11 residues. Germline V gene sequence: CDR1 ENHRY, CDR2 SYGVKD. Trimming removed 5 bases at V and 8 bases at J, with 7 bases between. The DNA for the CDR3 is TGTGCCATCAGTTACAACTACATTCAGTACTTC. It codes for CAISYNYIQYF.

This clonotype was found a few times. V is TRBV4-2 and J is TRBJ2-2; 7 bases fit TRBD2. Looked up from germline, CDR1 is LGHNA and CDR2 is YNFKEQ. V shed 7 bases and J 2 bases; nucleotides not matched to a gene: 13. This CDR3 has 17 amino acids. This CDR3 reads CASKVRAGASNTGELFF. The CDR3 bases are TGTGCCAGCAAGGTGAGGGCGGGAGCATCAAACACCGGGGAGCTGTTTTTT.

The rearrangement links TRBV6-2 or TRBV6-3 to TRBJ2-1; D assignment may be TRBD1 or TRBD2 (8 bases each). The germline gives CDR1 MNHEY, CDR2 SVGEGT. The V end lost 3 bases, the J end lost 12 bases, and 24 bases lay between the germline ends. This CDR3 is built from 16 residues. In DNA form, the CDR3 reads TGTGCCAGCAGTTATTTAGGACAGGGTGTGCTAGCGGGGCAGTTCTTC. Translating it yields CASSYLGQGVLAGQFF.

In the case of this clonotype: Without the conserved terminal phenylalanine or tryptophan, this CDR3 likely stems from a read error. The chain is built from TRBV7-3 and TRBJ1-2, with D possibly being TRBD1 (5 bases). Germline V gene data show CDR1 as SGHTA and CDR2 as FQGTGA. Trimming pared 1 base from V and 6 bases from J, leaving 12 bases between. The length of the CDR3 is 14 residues. CDR3 sequence reads: CASSLNAGSNGYTS. The CDR3, as DNA: TGTGCCAGCAGCTTAAATGCAGGGTCGAATGGCTACACCTCC.

The rearrangement uses TRBV7-2 and TRBJ1-6; D gene ambiguous. CDR1 is SGHTA and CDR2 is FQGNSA in the germline V gene. The CDR3 loop spans 15 amino acids. V lost 1 base to trimming and J lost 10 bases, with 14 bases between them. CDR3 coding DNA: TGTGCCAGCAGCTTAGAGAGCAGTTTTGGATCACCCCTCCACTTT. This encodes CASSLESSFGSPLHF.

The chain employs TRBV15 and TRBJ2-2; D possibly corresponds to TRBD1 (6 bases). Trimming removed 5 bases from V and 0 bases from J, with 10 bases in between. Germline V gene sequence: CDR1 LNHNV, CDR2 YYDKDF (reference sequence). The CDR3 has 15 residues. CDR3: CATSQDRANTGELFF. As DNA, the CDR3 is TGTGCCACCAGCCAGGACAGAGCGAACACCGGGGAGCTGTTTTTT.

The chain links TRBV11-2 to TRBJ2-1; D is undetermined. The V end lost 0 bases, the J end lost 6 bases, and 9 bases lay between the germline ends. The length of the CDR3 is 14 residues. Germline V CDR1 and CDR2: SGHAT, FQNNGV. The CDR3 nucleotides are TGTGCCAGCAGCTTAGAGATCCTATCCAATGAGCAGTTCTTC. Translation gives CASSLEILSNEQFF.

This clonotype came up many times. V and J are TRBV9 and TRBJ2-1; TRBD2 aligns across 10 bases. The V gene end was trimmed by 3 bases and the J gene end by 4 bases; junction bases not matched to a gene: 7. Germline CDR1 SGDLS, CDR2 YYNGEE. The CDR3 covers 16 residues. CDR3 DNA: TGTGCCAGCAGCGGAAGCGGGAGGGCCTCTTACAATGAGCAGTTCTTC. This translates into CASSGSGRASYNEQFF. Complete variable domain (other parts from reference TRBV9 and TRBJ2-1): DSGVTQTPKHLITATGQRVTLRCSPRSGDLSVYWYQQSLDQGLQFLIQYYNGEERAKGNILERFSAQQFPDLHSELNLSSLELGDSALYFCASSGSGRASYNEQFFGPGTRLTVL.